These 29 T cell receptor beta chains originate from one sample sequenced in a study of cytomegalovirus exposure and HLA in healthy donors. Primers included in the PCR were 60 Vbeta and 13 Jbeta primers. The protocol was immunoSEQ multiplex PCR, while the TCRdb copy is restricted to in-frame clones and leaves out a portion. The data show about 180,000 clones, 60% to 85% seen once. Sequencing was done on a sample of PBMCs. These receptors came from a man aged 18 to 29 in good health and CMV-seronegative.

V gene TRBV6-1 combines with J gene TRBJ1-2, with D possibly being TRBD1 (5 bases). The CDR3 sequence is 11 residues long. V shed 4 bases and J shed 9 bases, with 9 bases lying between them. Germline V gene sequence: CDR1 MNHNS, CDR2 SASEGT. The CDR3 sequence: CASSVQVRYTF. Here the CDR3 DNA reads TGTGCCAGCAGTGTACAGGTTCGCTACACCTTC.

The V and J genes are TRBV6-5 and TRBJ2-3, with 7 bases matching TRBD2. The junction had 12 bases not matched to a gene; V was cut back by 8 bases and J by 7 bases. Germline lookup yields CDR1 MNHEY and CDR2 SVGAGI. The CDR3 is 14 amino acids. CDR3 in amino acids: CASRRGDSQYTQYF. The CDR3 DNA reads TGTGCCAGCCGCCGGGGGGACTCTCAATATACGCAGTATTTT.

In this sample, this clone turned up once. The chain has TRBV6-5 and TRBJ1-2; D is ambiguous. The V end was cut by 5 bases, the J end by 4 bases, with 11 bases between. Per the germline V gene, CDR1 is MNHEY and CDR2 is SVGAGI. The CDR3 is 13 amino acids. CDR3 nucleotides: TGTGCCAGCAGTGGGCCGGGGTTCTATGGCTACACCTTC. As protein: CASSGPGFYGYTF.

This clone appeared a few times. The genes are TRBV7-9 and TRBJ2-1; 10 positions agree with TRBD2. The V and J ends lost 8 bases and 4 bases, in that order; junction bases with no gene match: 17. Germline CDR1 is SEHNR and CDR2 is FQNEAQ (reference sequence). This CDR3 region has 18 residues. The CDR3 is CASRKGGTSGERYNEQFF. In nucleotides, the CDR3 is TGTGCCAGCCGAAAGGGGGGAACTAGCGGGGAGAGATACAATGAGCAGTTCTTC.

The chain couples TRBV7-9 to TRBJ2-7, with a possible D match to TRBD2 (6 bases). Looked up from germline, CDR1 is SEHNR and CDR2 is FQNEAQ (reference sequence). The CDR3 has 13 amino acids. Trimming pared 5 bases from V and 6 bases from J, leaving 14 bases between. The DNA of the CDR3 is TGTGCCAGCAGCGCGGGTCAGGGAGGCGAGCAGTACTTC. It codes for CASSAGQGGEQYF.

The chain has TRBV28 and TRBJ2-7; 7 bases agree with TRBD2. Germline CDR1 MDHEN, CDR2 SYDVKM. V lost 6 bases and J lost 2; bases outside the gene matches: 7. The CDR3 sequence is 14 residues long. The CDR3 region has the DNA TGTGCCAGCAGCCGTGCTGGACTAGCCTACGAGCAGTACTTC. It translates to CASSRAGLAYEQYF.

The DNA of the CDR3 is TGTGCCAGCAGATCCGACAGGTTTAAGCAGTACTTC. This sequence encodes CASRSDRFKQYF. The rearrangement joins TRBV6-5 to TRBJ2-7, with D tentatively TRBD1 (6 bases). CDR1 and CDR2 (germline): MNHEY, SVGAGI. The V end was cut by 6 bases, the J end by 8 bases, with 14 bases between. The length of the CDR3 is 12 residues.

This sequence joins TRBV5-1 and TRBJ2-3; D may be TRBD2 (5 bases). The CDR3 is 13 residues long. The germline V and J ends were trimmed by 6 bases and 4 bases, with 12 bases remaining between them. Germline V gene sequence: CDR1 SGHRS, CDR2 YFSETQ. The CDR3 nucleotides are TGCGCCAGCACCCACTTGGAGGCAGATACGCAGTATTTT. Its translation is CASTHLEADTQYF. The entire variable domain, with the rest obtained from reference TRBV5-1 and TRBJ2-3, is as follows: KAGVTQTPRYLIKTRGQQVTLSCSPISGHRSVSWYQQTPGQGLQFLFEYFSETQRNKGNFPGRFSGRQFSNSRSEMNVSTLELGDSALYLCASTHLEADTQYFGPGTRLTVL.

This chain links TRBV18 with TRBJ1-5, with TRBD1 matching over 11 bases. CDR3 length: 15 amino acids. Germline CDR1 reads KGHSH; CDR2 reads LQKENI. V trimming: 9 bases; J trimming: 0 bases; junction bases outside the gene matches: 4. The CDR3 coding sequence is TGTGCCAGTTCCGGGACAGGGGGTAGCAATCAGCCCCAGCATTTT. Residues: CASSGTGGSNQPQHF.

CDR3 bases: TGTGCCAGCAGCGTTTGGACTAGCGGGGGGCACGAGCAGTACTTC. It is translated as CASSVWTSGGHEQYF. V and J are TRBV6-5 and TRBJ2-7; 14 bases line up with TRBD2. Germline lookup yields CDR1 MNHEY and CDR2 SVGAGI. This CDR3 is built from 15 residues. V shed 6 bases, J shed 5 bases, and the junction held 6 bases outside the gene matches.

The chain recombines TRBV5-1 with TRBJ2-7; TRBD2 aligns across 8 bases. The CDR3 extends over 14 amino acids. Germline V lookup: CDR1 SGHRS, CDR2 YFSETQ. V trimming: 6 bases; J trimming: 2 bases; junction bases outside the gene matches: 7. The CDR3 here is CASKRGGPPYEQYF. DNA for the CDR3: TGCGCCAGCAAACGGGGGGGCCCTCCCTACGAGCAGTACTTC.

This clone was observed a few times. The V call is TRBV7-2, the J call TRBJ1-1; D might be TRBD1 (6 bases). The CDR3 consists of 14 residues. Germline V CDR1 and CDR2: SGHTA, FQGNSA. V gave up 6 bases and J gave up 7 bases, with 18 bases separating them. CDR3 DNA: TGTGCCAGCAGTCATCTGGGGGGGGCCGGTGAAGCTTTCTTT. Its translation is CASSHLGGAGEAFF.

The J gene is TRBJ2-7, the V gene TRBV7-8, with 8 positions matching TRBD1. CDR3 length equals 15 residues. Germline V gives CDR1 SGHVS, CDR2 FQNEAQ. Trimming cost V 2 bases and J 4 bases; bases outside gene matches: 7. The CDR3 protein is CASSLLSGQGYEQYF. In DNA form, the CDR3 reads TGTGCCAGCAGCTTATTGTCTGGACAGGGTTACGAGCAGTACTTC. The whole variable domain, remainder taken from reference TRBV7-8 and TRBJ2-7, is GAGVSQSPRYKVAKRGQDVALRCDPISGHVSLFWYQQALGQGPEFLTYFQNEAQLDKSGLPSDRFFAERPEGSVSTLKIQRTQQEDSAVYLCASSLLSGQGYEQYFGPGTRLTVT.

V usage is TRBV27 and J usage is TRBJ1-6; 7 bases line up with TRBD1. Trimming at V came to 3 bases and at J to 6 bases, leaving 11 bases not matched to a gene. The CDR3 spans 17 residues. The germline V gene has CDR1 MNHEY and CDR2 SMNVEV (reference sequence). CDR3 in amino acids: CASSFTGTVGSNSPLHF. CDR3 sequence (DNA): TGTGCCAGCAGTTTTACTGGGACAGTTGGAAGTAATTCACCCCTCCACTTT.

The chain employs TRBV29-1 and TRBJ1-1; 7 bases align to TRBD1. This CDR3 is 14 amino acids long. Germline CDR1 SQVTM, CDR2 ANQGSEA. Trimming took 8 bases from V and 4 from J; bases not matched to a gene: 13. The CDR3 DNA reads TGCAGCTCTCAATTAACAGGGGTGGGCACTGAAGCTTTCTTT. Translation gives CSSQLTGVGTEAFF.

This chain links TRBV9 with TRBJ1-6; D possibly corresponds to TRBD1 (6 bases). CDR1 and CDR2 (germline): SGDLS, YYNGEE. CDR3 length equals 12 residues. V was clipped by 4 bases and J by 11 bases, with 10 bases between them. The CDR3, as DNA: TGTGCCAGCAGCCCAGGGGTCGCACCCCTCCACTTT. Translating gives CASSPGVAPLHF. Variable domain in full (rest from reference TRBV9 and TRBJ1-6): DSGVTQTPKHLITATGQRVTLRCSPRSGDLSVYWYQQSLDQGLQFLIQYYNGEERAKGNILERFSAQQFPDLHSELNLSSLELGDSALYFCASSPGVAPLHFGNGTRLTVT.

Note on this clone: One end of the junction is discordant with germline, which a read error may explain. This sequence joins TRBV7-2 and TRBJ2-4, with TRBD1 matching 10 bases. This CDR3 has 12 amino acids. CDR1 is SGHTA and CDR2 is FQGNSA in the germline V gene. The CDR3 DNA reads TGTGCCAGCAGCTTAGAGGGTGGACAGGGGGACTTC. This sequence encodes CASSLEGGQGDF.

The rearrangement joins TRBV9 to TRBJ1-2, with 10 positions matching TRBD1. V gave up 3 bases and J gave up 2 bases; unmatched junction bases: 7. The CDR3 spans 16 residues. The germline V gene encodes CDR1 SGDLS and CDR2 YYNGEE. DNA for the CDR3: TGTGCCAGCAGCGCCGTCCCGGGACAGGGGAACTATGGCTACACCTTC. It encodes CASSAVPGQGNYGYTF.

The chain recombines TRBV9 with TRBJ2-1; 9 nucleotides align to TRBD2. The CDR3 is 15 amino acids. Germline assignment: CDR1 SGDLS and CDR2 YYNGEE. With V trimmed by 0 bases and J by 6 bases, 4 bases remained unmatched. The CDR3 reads CASSVGASGTNEQFF. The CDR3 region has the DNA TGTGCCAGCAGCGTAGGGGCTAGCGGGACCAATGAGCAGTTCTTC.

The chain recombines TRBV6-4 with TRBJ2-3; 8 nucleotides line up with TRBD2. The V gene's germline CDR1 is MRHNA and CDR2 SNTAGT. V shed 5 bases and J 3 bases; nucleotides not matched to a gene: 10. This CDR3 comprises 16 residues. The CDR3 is CASSQTSERTTDTQYF. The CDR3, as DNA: TGTGCCAGCAGTCAGACTAGCGAACGCACTACAGATACGCAGTATTTT.

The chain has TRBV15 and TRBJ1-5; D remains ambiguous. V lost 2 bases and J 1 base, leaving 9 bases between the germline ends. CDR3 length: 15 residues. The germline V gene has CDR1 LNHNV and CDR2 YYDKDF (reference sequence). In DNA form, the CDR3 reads TGTGCCACCAGCAGATCCGGGGAGAGCAATCAGCCCCAGCATTTT. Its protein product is CATSRSGESNQPQHF.

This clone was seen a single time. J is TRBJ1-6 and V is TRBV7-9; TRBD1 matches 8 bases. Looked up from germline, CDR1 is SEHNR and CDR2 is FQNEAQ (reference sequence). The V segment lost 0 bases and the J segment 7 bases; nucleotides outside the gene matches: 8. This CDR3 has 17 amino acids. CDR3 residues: CASSLAGQGALNSPLHF. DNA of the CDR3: TGTGCCAGCAGCTTAGCAGGGCAGGGGGCCTTGAATTCACCCCTCCACTTT.

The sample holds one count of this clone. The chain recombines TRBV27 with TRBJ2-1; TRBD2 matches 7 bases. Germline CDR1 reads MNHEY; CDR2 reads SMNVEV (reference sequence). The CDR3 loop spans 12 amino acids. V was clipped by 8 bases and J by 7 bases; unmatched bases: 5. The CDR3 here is CASFSGGNEQFF. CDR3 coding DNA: TGTGCCAGCTTTTCCGGGGGGAATGAGCAGTTCTTC.

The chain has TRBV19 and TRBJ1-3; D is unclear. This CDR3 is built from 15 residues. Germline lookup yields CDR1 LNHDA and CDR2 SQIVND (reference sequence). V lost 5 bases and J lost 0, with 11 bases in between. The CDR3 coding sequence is TGTGCCAGTAGTTTCAGACTCAGCTCTGGAAACACCATATATTTT. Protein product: CASSFRLSSGNTIYF.

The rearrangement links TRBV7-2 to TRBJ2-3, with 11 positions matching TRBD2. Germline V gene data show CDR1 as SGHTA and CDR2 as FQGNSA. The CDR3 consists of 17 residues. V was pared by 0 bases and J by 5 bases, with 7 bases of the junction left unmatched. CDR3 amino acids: CASSLADSGRVIDTQYF. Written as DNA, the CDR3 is TGTGCCAGCAGCTTAGCGGATAGCGGGAGGGTTATAGATACGCAGTATTTT.

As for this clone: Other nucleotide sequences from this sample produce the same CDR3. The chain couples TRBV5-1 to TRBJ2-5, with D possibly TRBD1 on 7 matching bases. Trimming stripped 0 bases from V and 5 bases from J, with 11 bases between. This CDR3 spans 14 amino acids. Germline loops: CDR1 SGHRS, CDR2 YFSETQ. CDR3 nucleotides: TGCGCCAGCAGCTTGGGGTCAGGGGGGGAGACCCAGTACTTC. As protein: CASSLGSGGETQYF.

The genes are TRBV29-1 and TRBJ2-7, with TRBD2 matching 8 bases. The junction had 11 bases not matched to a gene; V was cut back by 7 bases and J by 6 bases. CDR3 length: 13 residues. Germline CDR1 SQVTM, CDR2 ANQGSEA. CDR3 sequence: CSARKAGAPEQYF. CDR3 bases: TGCAGCGCCCGGAAAGCGGGAGCACCCGAGCAGTACTTC.

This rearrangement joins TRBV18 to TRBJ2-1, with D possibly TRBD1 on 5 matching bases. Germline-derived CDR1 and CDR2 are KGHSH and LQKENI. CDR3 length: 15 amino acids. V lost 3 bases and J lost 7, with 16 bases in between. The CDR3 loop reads CASSPGDRNLNEQFF. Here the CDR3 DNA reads TGTGCCAGCTCACCCGGCGACAGAAACCTAAATGAGCAGTTCTTC.

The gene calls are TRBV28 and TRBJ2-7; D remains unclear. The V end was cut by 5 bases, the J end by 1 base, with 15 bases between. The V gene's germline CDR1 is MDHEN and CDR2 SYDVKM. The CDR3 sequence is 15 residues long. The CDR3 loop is CASSPPNTVSYEQYF. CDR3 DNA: TGTGCCAGCAGTCCCCCCAATACGGTTTCCTACGAGCAGTACTTC.